A selection of T cell receptor beta chains follows, all from one sample in a study. TCRdb fed the 5' RACE reads into MiXCR, producing one record per CDR3 protein. The data contain roughly 50,000 distinct CDR3 sequences, roughly 18% of them singletons. The source material was naive CD4+ T cells sorted from blood. The origin of the receptors is a female donor with breast cancer. Both conserved end residues are part of each CDR3. Each record gives: J gene, clone size, D gene, V gene, CDR3 DNA, CDR3 protein. The D gene is left open where the match is weak. Some rows mark clone size as missing; the rest say once, few, many or name a class of expanded clone.

j_gene: TRBJ2-7; abundance: NA; d_gene: NA; v_gene: TRBV12-3/TRBV12-4; CDR3nt: TGTGCCAGCAGTTCAATCGCGAGCTCCTACGAGCAGTACTTC; CDR3aa: CASSSIASSYEQYF
j_gene: TRBJ2-6; abundance: few; d_gene: TRBD1; v_gene: TRBV5-1; CDR3nt: TGCGCCAGCAGCTTTACAGGGGCTGGGGCCAACGTCCTGACTTTC; CDR3aa: CASSFTGAGANVLTF
j_gene: TRBJ1-1; abundance: many; d_gene: NA; v_gene: TRBV10-3; CDR3nt: TGTGCCATCAGTGAAAGAGGGGATACTGAAGCTTTCTTT; CDR3aa: CAISERGDTEAFF
j_gene: TRBJ2-6; abundance: few; d_gene: NA; v_gene: TRBV30; CDR3nt: TGTGCCTGGAGTGTAGGGGCAGCTGGGGCCAACGTCCTGACTTTC; CDR3aa: CAWSVGAAGANVLTF
j_gene: TRBJ1-1; abundance: NA; d_gene: TRBD1; v_gene: TRBV4-1; CDR3nt: TGCGCCAGCAGCCAGAGGGACAGGGGGCTGAACACTGAAACTTTCTTT; CDR3aa: CASSQRDRGLNTETFF
j_gene: TRBJ1-5; abundance: many; d_gene: TRBD1; v_gene: TRBV9; CDR3nt: TGTGCCAGCAGCAGGGGACAGACGGATCAGCCCCAGCATTTT; CDR3aa: CASSRGQTDQPQHF
j_gene: TRBJ2-1; abundance: once; d_gene: NA; v_gene: TRBV20-1; CDR3nt: TGCAGTGCTAGAGATCTGGACACTAAGAATTACAATGAGCAGGTCTTC; CDR3aa: CSARDLDTKNYNEQVF
j_gene: TRBJ2-7; abundance: many; d_gene: NA; v_gene: TRBV4-1; CDR3nt: TGCGCCAGCAGCCATGCAGGGAAGAACTACGAGCAGTACTTC; CDR3aa: CASSHAGKNYEQYF
j_gene: TRBJ2-2; abundance: once; d_gene: NA; v_gene: TRBV19; CDR3nt: TGTGCCAGTAATCCCATCGCGCACACCGGGGAGCTGTTTTTT; CDR3aa: CASNPIAHTGELFF
j_gene: TRBJ2-5; abundance: NA; d_gene: NA; v_gene: TRBV9; CDR3nt: TGCGCCAGCAGCGTTAGCCCTTGGGGGACCCAGTACTTC; CDR3aa: CASSVSPWGTQYF
j_gene: TRBJ2-2; abundance: many; d_gene: TRBD1; v_gene: TRBV7-9; CDR3nt: TGTGCCAGCAGCATAGGGGGCAACACCGGGGAGCTGTTTTTT; CDR3aa: CASSIGGNTGELFF